This TCR beta chain was profiled in a study of blood T cells in healthy people across ages. PCR was performed a second time for 7 to 11 cycles using a sample-barcoded 5' primer and a J-beta primer mix. There were at least 2.5 million CDR3-containing paired-end reads obtained from each sample. TCRdb redid the calling of the 5' RACE reads with MiXCR, one entry per CDR3 protein. The sample contains some 900,000 distinct CDR3 sequences, roughly 50% of which appear only once. The receptor's source is a man in his thirties or forties in good health. Sequenced input: blood.

The CDR3 DNA reads as TGCGCCAGCAGCCAAGTTCTGTACCAAGAGACCCAGTTCTTC. Protein sequence: CASSQVLYQETQFF. The gene calls are TRBV4-3 and TRBJ2-5; no reliable D call. The end of the DNA aligns better with TRBJ2-1, so the J call may be wrong. Per germline, CDR1 LGHNA and CDR2 YSLEER. The CDR3 totals 14 residues.